This is a list of T cell receptor beta chains from one sample in a study of blood T cell repertoires in COVID-19. Clones were sequenced by immunoSEQ multiplex PCR, and TCRdb holds only the in-frame ones, with some missing. The sample records around 360,000 clones, roughly 87% being singletons. The sample taken for sequencing was PBMCs or T cells enriched from blood (not recorded which). These receptors were taken from a woman in her twenties or thirties who had recovered from COVID-19. The CDR3 runs from the conserved cysteine through the conserved F or W. A D gene is named only where the DNA matches it firmly. Not all rows give a size; the values are once, few, many and, for expanded clones, a class.

J,V,size,D,CDR3,DNA
TRBJ1-4,TRBV4-1,.,.,CASSSTDWDFGNEKLFF,TGCGCCAGCAGCTCTACGGACTGGGACTTTGGTAATGAAAAACTGTTTTTT
TRBJ1-1,TRBV3-1/TRBV3-2,few,TRBD1,CASSFTGTGNTEAFF,TGTGCCAGCAGCTTTACCGGGACAGGGAACACTGAAGCTTTCTTT
TRBJ1-1,TRBV3-1/TRBV3-2,.,.,CASSQERRKAFF,TGTGCCAGCAGCCAAGAGAGGAGGAAAGCTTTCTTT
TRBJ1-6,TRBV11-2,.,.,CASSSTRTRGVSPLHF,TGTGCCAGCAGCTCAACCCGGACCCGGGGAGTTTCACCCCTCCACTTT
TRBJ2-1,TRBV10-3,.,.,CAISEINSGDEQFF,TGTGCCATCAGTGAGATCAACAGCGGCGATGAGCAGTTCTTC
TRBJ2-2,TRBV27,.,TRBD2,CASRLAGGHTGELFF,TGTGCCAGCCGCCTAGCGGGGGGACACACCGGGGAGCTGTTTTTT
TRBJ2-7,TRBV6-5,.,TRBD2,CASSPPLAGDYEQYF,TGTGCCAGCAGTCCACCCCTAGCGGGGGATTACGAGCAGTACTTC
TRBJ1-2,TRBV6-5,.,.,CASSRRDYGYTF,TGTGCCAGCAGTCGACGGGACTATGGCTACACCTTC
TRBJ2-2,TRBV5-1,once,.,CASSLEWSRENTGELFF,TGCGCCAGCAGCTTGGAATGGTCGCGGGAAAACACCGGGGAGCTGTTTTTT
TRBJ2-3,TRBV16,.,TRBD1,CASSLIGWDRSTDTQYF,TGTGCCAGCAGCTTAATCGGATGGGACAGGAGCACAGATACGCAGTATTTT
TRBJ1-1,TRBV28,.,.,CASMDREAFF,TGTGCCAGCATGGACAGAGAAGCTTTCTTT
TRBJ1-4,TRBV7-7,.,TRBD1,CASSSGTGLGKLFF,TGTGCTAGCAGCTCCGGGACAGGTCTAGGAAAACTGTTTTTT
TRBJ2-5,TRBV24-1,.,TRBD1,CATSDSTGGRETQYF,TGTGCCACCAGTGACTCGACAGGGGGCAGGGAGACCCAGTACTTC
TRBJ2-7,TRBV7-8,.,TRBD1,CASSPLRQGPTLGQYF,TGTGCCAGCAGCCCACTGCGACAGGGGCCAACGCTTGGGCAGTACTTC
TRBJ1-5,TRBV28,.,TRBD1,CASSLDRGRDQPQHF,TGTGCCAGCAGCCTCGACAGGGGAAGGGATCAGCCCCAGCATTTT
TRBJ2-1,TRBV20-1,.,.,CSASLASYNEQFF,TGCAGTGCTAGTCTAGCATCTTACAATGAGCAGTTCTTC
TRBJ1-1,TRBV29-1,.,.,CSVEGRENTEAFF,TGCAGCGTCGAAGGGAGGGAGAACACTGAAGCTTTCTTT
TRBJ1-3,TRBV5-1,.,.,CASSLGSGTGNTIYF,TGCGCCAGCAGCTTGGGGTCAGGTACTGGAAACACCATATATTTT
TRBJ2-3,TRBV5-1,.,TRBD2,CASSSLAGGGTDTQYF,TGCGCCAGCAGCTCACTAGCGGGGGGCGGCACAGATACGCAGTATTTT
TRBJ1-5,TRBV4-1,.,.,CASSQDSLGYQPQHF,TGCGCCAGCAGCCAGGACAGCCTGGGGTATCAGCCCCAGCATTTT
TRBJ2-5,TRBV29-1,.,TRBD2,CSVEDNVGLAGGQETQYF,TGCAGCGTTGAAGATAACGTGGGGCTAGCGGGGGGGCAAGAGACCCAGTACTTC
TRBJ2-3,TRBV3-1/TRBV3-2,.,TRBD2,CASSRIAGGVTDTQYF,TGTGCCAGCAGCCGGATAGCGGGAGGTGTCACAGATACGCAGTATTTT
TRBJ1-2,TRBV5-5,once,.,CASSLEGVAYGYTF,TGTGCCAGCAGCTTGGAGGGGGTAGCCTATGGCTACACCTTC
TRBJ2-7,TRBV6-5,.,.,CASSTGRYEQYF,TGTGCCAGCAGCACAGGAAGATACGAGCAGTACTTC
TRBJ1-5,TRBV28,.,.,CASSLPQGKGQPQHF,TGTGCCAGCAGTTTACCGCAGGGGAAGGGACAGCCCCAGCATTTT
TRBJ2-7,TRBV5-1,.,TRBD1,CASSPDRSTYEQYF,TGCGCCAGCAGCCCGGACAGGTCGACCTACGAGCAGTACTTC
TRBJ2-7,TRBV7-2,.,.,CASSPRGSGEQYF,TGTGCCAGCAGCCCGAGGGGGTCGGGGGAGCAGTACTTC
TRBJ1-2,TRBV5-1,once,TRBD1,CASSSTGGSYGYTF,TGCGCCAGCAGCTCTACAGGGGGCAGCTATGGCTACACCTTC
TRBJ1-5,TRBV28,.,.,CASNGAAPERPQHF,TGTGCCAGCAACGGTGCGGCGCCAGAAAGGCCCCAGCATTTT
TRBJ1-1,TRBV5-1,once,.,CASSWDGLPADTEAFF,TGCGCCAGCAGCTGGGACGGACTACCAGCGGACACTGAAGCTTTCTTT
TRBJ1-2,TRBV5-1,few,.,CASSEGLNYGYTF,TGCGCCAGCAGCGAAGGACTGAACTATGGCTACACCTTC
TRBJ2-1,TRBV28,once,.,CASRDSGAYNEQFF,TGTGCCAGCAGAGATAGCGGAGCCTACAATGAGCAGTTCTTC
TRBJ1-6,TRBV11-2,once,.,CASSQGSPLHF,TGTGCCAGCAGCCAGGGGTCACCCCTCCACTTT
TRBJ1-4,TRBV7-9,once,.,CASSLNGEQNEKLFF,TGTGCCAGCAGCTTAAACGGGGAACAAAATGAAAAACTGTTTTTT
TRBJ1-6,TRBV7-9,.,.,CASEGALNSPLHF,TGTGCCAGCGAAGGGGCCCTAAATTCACCCCTCCACTTT
TRBJ2-7,TRBV3-1/TRBV3-2,once,.,CASSQGLGGGPTYEQYF,TGTGCCAGCAGCCAAGGCTTGGGAGGGGGGCCTACCTACGAGCAGTACTTC
TRBJ1-2,TRBV5-1,.,.,CASSSDYNYGYTF,TGCGCCAGCAGCTCCGACTATAACTATGGCTACACCTTC
TRBJ2-1,TRBV29-1,.,TRBD2,CSVEDREGGNEQFF,TGCAGCGTTGAAGATCGGGAGGGCGGCAATGAGCAGTTCTTC
TRBJ1-1,TRBV15,.,.,CATSKWGGTEAFF,TGTGCCACCAGCAAATGGGGGGGCACTGAAGCTTTCTTT
TRBJ2-7,TRBV6-5,.,.,CASKAGFYEQYF,TGTGCCAGCAAGGCAGGGTTCTACGAGCAGTACTTC